The source of this T cell receptor beta chain is a study of shared clonotypes between healthy human individuals. Study-level information: CD4 naive cells filled three plates per donor, CD4 memory three, CD8 naive two and CD8 memory one. Findings of the study overall: The small donor group covered limited genetic and exposure diversity. Larger richness was generally estimated for naive than memory subsets.

Notes on this clone: Its cognate antigen is unknown.

Profiling relied on immunoSEQ multiplex PCR, and the TCRdb table lists in-frame clones only, not all of them. The data contain roughly 2.2 million clones, around 90% of them singletons. The CDR3 runs 13 residues. Germline assignment: CDR1 ENHRY and CDR2 SYGVKD. V lost 9 bases to trimming and J lost 6 bases, with 14 bases between them. The sequence derives from a man between 18 and 29 years old in good health. Some clones in this sample may be carry-over from other donors' samples. What was sequenced was naive CD4+ T cells from PBMCs. Subset here: CD45RA+ positively selected. This chain uses TRBV10-3 with TRBJ2-2, with unresolved D. The CDR3 nucleotides are TGTGCCATATCCCCAGCGTCCCCCGGGGAGCTGTTTTTT. It translates to CAISPASPGELFF.